This T cell receptor beta chain was identified in a study of blood T cell repertoires in COVID-19. Study-wide context: T cells, B-cell-depleted T cells, or PBMCs supplied cDNA or gDNA.

This clone came up a few times. The CDR3 spans 11 residues. Germline-derived CDR1 and CDR2 are SGHTA and FQGNSA. Trimming stripped 3 bases from V and 8 bases from J, with 5 bases between. Measured with immunoSEQ multiplex PCR; TCRdb has only the in-frame clones, and not every one. This table has approximately 30,000 clones, under 85% appearing once. The receptor was isolated from a man aged 65-85 years with acute or convalescent COVID-19. V usage is TRBV7-2 and J usage is TRBJ2-1; D is undetermined. The source material was peripheral blood. The CDR3 region is CASSFRYEQFF. In DNA, the CDR3 is TGTGCCAGCAGCTTTCGGTATGAGCAGTTCTTC.